These 18 T cell receptor beta chains originate from one sample sequenced in a study of OX40 agonist ivuxolimab in advanced cancers. The library was obtained by the immunoSEQ multiplex PCR assay. In its TCRdb copy, this immuneACCESS table keeps in-frame sequences only and misses some clones. Where compared with another copy, unresolved V genes explain less than half of these, and the others have no known cause. For this sample there are fewer than 120,000 clones; around nine tenths appear just once. In total, the top ten clones hold 0.27% of the sample. The specimen comprised CD4+ or CD8+ T cells sorted from blood, sampled in a trial of the OX40 agonist ivuxolimab. The receptor source for this set is an adult with an advanced solid tumor such as melanoma, head and neck, liver or kidney cancer.

The CDR3 DNA is TGTGCCAGCAGGGATCCTCGGGCAGGGTTGGGCTATGGCTACACCTTC. Protein: CASRDPRAGLGYGYTF. The gene calls are TRBV11-2 and TRBJ1-2; a weak D match, TRBD1 (5 bases). V lost 6 bases to trimming and J lost 4 bases, with 21 bases between them. In germline, CDR1 is SGHAT, CDR2 FQNNGV. The CDR3 consists of 16 residues.

V and J are TRBV30 and TRBJ2-1, with 14 bases identical to TRBD2. J gave up 8 bases and V 3 bases, and 6 bases lay outside the gene matches. The CDR3 is made up of 15 amino acids. In germline, CDR1 is GTSNPN, CDR2 SVGIG (reference sequence). CDR3 in DNA: TGTGCCTGGAGGACTAGCGGGAGGGCCTGGGATGAGCAGTTCTTC. Protein product: CAWRTSGRAWDEQFF.

The chain employs TRBV28 and TRBJ2-5, with TRBD2 matching 7 bases. V was pared by 5 bases and J by 4 bases, with 7 bases of the junction left unmatched. CDR3 length: 14 residues. Germline CDR1 and CDR2: MDHEN and SYDVKM. CDR3 sequence reads: CASSPISGSETQYF. The CDR3 DNA follows: TGTGCCAGCAGTCCTATTAGCGGGTCAGAGACCCAGTACTTC.

Points on this clone: Other DNA sequences in this specimen translate into the identical CDR3. The chain joins TRBV28 to TRBJ2-7; 10 bases are a match to TRBD1. Germline-derived CDR1 and CDR2 are MDHEN and SYDVKM. CDR3 size: 13 residues. The V segment lost 4 bases and the J segment 6 bases; nucleotides outside the gene matches: 3. DNA for the CDR3: TGTGCCAGCAGTTCCGGACAGGGGGGCGAGCAGTACTTC. This encodes CASSSGQGGEQYF.

The chain couples TRBV4-2 to TRBJ2-1, with 9 positions matching TRBD2. The CDR3 is 17 amino acids. The germline CDR1 and CDR2 sequences are LGHNA and YNFKEQ. J lost 12 bases, V lost 0 bases, and 15 bases had no gene match. This CDR3 is CASSQDPGSSGELWQFF. The DNA for the CDR3 is TGTGCCAGCAGCCAAGATCCGGGGTCTAGCGGGGAACTCTGGCAGTTCTTC.

The chain employs TRBV29-1 and TRBJ2-1; D tentatively reads TRBD1 or TRBD2 (5 bases each). CDR1 SQVTM and CDR2 ANQGSEA come from the germline V gene. With 7 bases removed from V and 9 bases from J, the gap between germline ends came to 22 bases. This CDR3 contains 14 residues. The DNA of the CDR3 is TGCAGCGCCGGGGCGGGTGAAAACATGTCTGAGCAGTTCTTC. Translating gives CSAGAGENMSEQFF.

This chain links TRBV7-2 with TRBJ2-5; 7 bases line up with TRBD1. CDR1 and CDR2 (germline): SGHTA, FQGNSA. Trimming cost V 4 bases and J 2 bases; bases outside gene matches: 4. The CDR3 runs 14 residues. The CDR3 DNA is TGTGCCAGCAGCTCCCAGGGGGTTCAAGAGACCCAGTACTTC. This gives the protein CASSSQGVQETQYF. Based on the CDR3 plus reference TRBV7-2 and TRBJ2-5, the full variable domain is GAGVSQSPSNKVTEKGKDVELRCDPISGHTALYWYRQSLGQGLEFLIYFQGNSAPDKSGLPSDRFSAERTGGSVSTLTIQRTQQEDSAVYLCASSSQGVQETQYFGPGTRLLVL.

The chain employs TRBV7-2 and TRBJ1-1; D remains unclear. The CDR3 runs to 16 residues. Germline V CDR1 and CDR2: SGHTA, FQGNSA. With 5 bases removed from V and 2 bases from J, the gap between germline ends came to 18 bases. CDR3 DNA sequence: TGTGCCAGCAGCCCGAAAATGGCCGTAGGCAACACTGAAGCTTTCTTT. It codes for CASSPKMAVGNTEAFF.

The chain combines TRBV12-5 with TRBJ1-5, with 11 bases fitting TRBD1. CDR1 is LGHNT, CDR2 FRNRAP, per germline. V gave up 3 bases and J gave up 1 base; unmatched junction bases: 17. This CDR3 is 21 amino acids long. Here the CDR3 DNA reads TGTGCTAGTGGTTTTCGGCCTCTCCCCGGGACAGGGGGTGGAAGCAATCAGCCCCAGCATTTT. Its translation: CASGFRPLPGTGGGSNQPQHF. The full variable domain, with the rest looked up from reference TRBV12-5 and TRBJ1-5, is DARVTQTPRHKVTEMGQEVTMRCQPILGHNTVFWYRQTMMQGLELLAYFRNRAPLDDSGMPKDRFSAEMPDATLATLKIQPSEPRDSAVYFCASGFRPLPGTGGGSNQPQHFGDGTRLSIL.

This clone was counted a few times. The V call is TRBV2, the J call TRBJ1-5; D not resolved. Germline CDR1 reads SNHLY; CDR2 reads FYNNEI. V lost 0 bases and J lost 9, with 9 bases in between. The CDR3 loop spans 13 amino acids. The CDR3 here is CASSEATTLPQHF. In DNA, the CDR3 is TGTGCCAGCAGTGAAGCGACCACATTGCCCCAGCATTTT.

The genes are TRBV13 and TRBJ1-5, with D uncertain. The CDR3 is 12 residues long. V gave up 2 bases and J gave up 3 bases, with 2 bases separating them. Germline CDR1 PRHDT, CDR2 FYEKMQ (reference sequence). The DNA for the CDR3 is TGTGCCAGCAGCTTAAACAATCAGCCCCAGCATTTT. Amino acid sequence: CASSLNNQPQHF.

The chain employs TRBV5-4 and TRBJ1-1, with D perhaps matching TRBD1 (5 bases). Trimming removed 5 bases at V and 3 bases at J, with 20 bases between. CDR3 length: 16 residues. Germline values: CDR1 SGHNT, CDR2 YYREEE (reference sequence). The CDR3 DNA reads TGTGCCAGCAGTCCTACGCCCGGGACGGAGGACACTGAAGCTTTCTTT. Protein product: CASSPTPGTEDTEAFF.

The chain joins TRBV7-9 to TRBJ2-2; D remains ambiguous. CDR1 is SEHNR and CDR2 is FQNEAQ in the germline V gene (reference sequence). CDR3 length: 16 residues. V lost 5 bases, J lost 6 bases, and 19 bases lay in between. In DNA form, the CDR3 reads TGTGCCAGCAGCCCCGAGTTACTTCGAACATCCGGGGAGCTGTTTTTT. Encoded protein: CASSPELLRTSGELFF. Using reference TRBV7-9 and TRBJ2-2 for the parts outside the CDR3, the full variable domain is DTGVSQNPRHKITKRGQNVTFRCDPISEHNRLYWYRQTLGQGPEFLTYFQNEAQLEKSRLLSDRFSAERPKGSFSTLEIQRTEQGDSAMYLCASSPELLRTSGELFFGEGSRLTVL.

The genes are TRBV7-2 and TRBJ2-1; TRBD1 or TRBD2 may be the D gene (6 bases each). The V and J ends lost 0 bases and 1 base respectively, with 13 bases between them. The length of the CDR3 is 17 residues. Looked up from germline, CDR1 is SGHTA and CDR2 is FQGNSA. CDR3 DNA sequence: TGTGCCAGCAGCTTAGCGTGGGGGGCCCTATCCTACAATGAGCAGTTCTTC. Protein product: CASSLAWGALSYNEQFF.

The gene calls are TRBV7-2 and TRBJ2-6; TRBD1 agrees at 7 bases. Germline-derived CDR1 and CDR2 are SGHTA and FQGNSA. J gave up 0 bases and V 5 bases, and 4 bases lay outside the gene matches. The CDR3 has 16 residues. The CDR3 coding sequence is TGTGCCAGCAGCGTAAGGGACAGCTCTGGGGCCAACGTCCTGACTTTC. This sequence encodes CASSVRDSSGANVLTF.

V gene TRBV18 combines with J gene TRBJ1-2; D unresolved. Germline loops: CDR1 KGHSH, CDR2 LQKENI. The V and J ends lost 3 bases and 1 base respectively, with 3 bases between them. The CDR3 consists of 12 residues. CDR3 loop: CASSPNNYGYTF. The CDR3 nucleotides read TGTGCCAGCTCACCTAATAACTATGGCTACACCTTC.

The J gene is TRBJ2-2, the V gene TRBV5-1; the D gene is possibly TRBD1 (6 bases). The CDR3 sequence is 16 residues long. Looked up from germline, CDR1 is SGHRS and CDR2 is YFSETQ. V dropped 4 bases and J dropped 4 bases, with 17 bases sitting between them. CDR3: CASSPPGQEFTGELFF. In DNA, the CDR3 is TGCGCCAGCAGCCCTCCGGGACAAGAATTCACCGGGGAGCTGTTTTTT.

The chain links TRBV5-5 to TRBJ2-1; D perhaps matches TRBD2 (6 bases). Germline values: CDR1 SGHKS, CDR2 YYEKEE (reference sequence). V was trimmed by 0 bases and J by 0 bases, leaving 10 bases between them. There are 16 residues in the CDR3. The CDR3 loop is CASSLETSFSYNEQFF. The CDR3 DNA reads TGTGCCAGCAGCTTGGAAACTAGCTTCTCCTACAATGAGCAGTTCTTC.